These 4 T cell receptor beta chains came from one sample sequenced in a study of T cell repertoires in aging, cancer and after chemotherapy (dated by TCRdb to the late 2010s). The listed sequencing device is Illumina MiSeq. Rearranged TRB sequences spanning V, D and J segments were amplified by multiplex touch-down PCR using a mixed TRB-A/B primer pool. TCRdb reprocessed the public reads (quality trimming at Q25 with fastp, clone calling with MiXCR) and kept in-frame beta chains. Every distinct CDR3 protein forms one entry, paired with its most common genes and DNA. Within this sample are about 11,000 distinct CDR3 sequences, with roughly a quarter of them counted one time only. 1.5% to 2% of the sample rests with the top ten. Instead of sorted cells or RNA, genomic DNA extracted from peripheral blood served as the source for amplifying TCR beta rearrangements. Sequenced input: blood. The receptors derive from a human donor in good health.

J is TRBJ2-3 and V is TRBV19; D might be TRBD2 (5 bases). Trimming pared 3 bases from V and 2 bases from J, leaving 15 bases between. Per germline, CDR1 LNHDA and CDR2 SQIVND (reference sequence). The CDR3 runs to 16 residues. DNA of the CDR3: TGTGCCAGTAGTATGATCCCGGACTTTAACACAGATACGCAGTATTTT. It encodes CASSMIPDFNTDTQYF.

The V call is TRBV10-3, the J call TRBJ2-1; D may be TRBD1 (6 bases). This CDR3 region has 13 residues. Germline CDR1 is ENHRY and CDR2 is SYGVKD. V was pared by 9 bases and J by 0 bases, with 9 bases between. CDR3 in DNA: TGTGCCATGCAGGACAGCTCCTACAATGAGCAGTTCTTC. It specifies CAMQDSSYNEQFF.

This clonotype is labeled as medium-sized. J is TRBJ2-1 and V is TRBV20-1; D ambiguous. Germline CDR1 is DFQATT and CDR2 is SNEGSKA (reference sequence). The V end was cut by 3 bases, the J end by 7 bases, with 7 bases between. The CDR3 is made up of 11 amino acids. CDR3 residues: CSAREWNEQFF. The CDR3 DNA reads as TGCAGTGCTAGGGAGTGGAATGAGCAGTTCTTC.

The CDR3 here is CASSFPPIWTYSNQPQHF. The CDR3 DNA follows: TGTGCCAGCAGCTTTCCCCCCATTTGGACTTATAGCAATCAGCCCCAGCATTTT. This chain links TRBV13 with TRBJ1-5; D is uncertain. The V and J ends lost 3 bases and 0 bases respectively, with 18 bases between them. CDR1 and CDR2 (germline): PRHDT, FYEKMQ (reference sequence). The CDR3 sequence is 18 residues long.